This T cell receptor (beta chain) was retrieved from a study of T cell responses to AZD1222 COVID-19 vaccine. Study-wide results and limits: Epitopes outside B.1.351 and B.1.1.7 mutated regions reportedly drew nearly half of spike TCRs. White British donors predominated, females outnumbered males, and clonal diversity was possibly underestimated.

With respect to this clone: Its cognate antigen is unknown.

Measured with immunoSEQ multiplex PCR; TCRdb has only the in-frame clones, and not every one. The sample includes over 110,000 clones, just under 95% of them seen just once. This CDR3 has 17 residues. Germline assignment: CDR1 MGHRA and CDR2 YSYEKL. The ends lost 1 base at V and 0 bases at J; junction bases unmatched: 6. Sequenced here: peripheral blood, sampled on day 0 of AZD1222 vaccination. This clonotype was obtained from an adult in good health. J is TRBJ2-4 and V is TRBV4-1; TRBD2 aligns across 7 bases. Written as DNA, the CDR3 is TGCGCCAGCAGCCAAGGGGGGGGTCTAAGAGCCAAAAACATTCAGTACTTC. Its protein product is CASSQGGGLRAKNIQYF.